A selection of T cell receptor beta chains follows, all from one sample in a study of OX40 agonist ivuxolimab in advanced cancers. Profiling relied on immunoSEQ multiplex PCR, and the TCRdb table lists in-frame clones only, not all of them. The table has thousands of clones, less than 90% seen once; the top ten hold about 16%. Material: CD4+ or CD8+ T cells sorted from blood, obtained in a trial of the OX40 agonist ivuxolimab. The source is an adult with an advanced solid tumor such as melanoma, head and neck, liver or kidney cancer. The CDR3 runs from the conserved cysteine through the conserved F or W. A D gene is named only where the DNA matches it firmly. Size values are once, few and many counts, or a class for expanded clones, and some rows have none.

v_gene	j_gene	abundance	d_gene	CDR3nt	CDR3aa
TRBV9	TRBJ1-3	few	TRBD1	TGTGCCAGCAGCGAGGGACAGGGGACGGGAAACACCATATATTTT	CASSEGQGTGNTIYF
TRBV5-6	TRBJ1-5	.	.	TGTGCCAGCAGCGGGGACGGAGGAAATCAGCCCCAGCATTTT	CASSGDGGNQPQHF
TRBV9	TRBJ2-2	once	.	TGTGCCAGCAGCGAGGACACCGGGGAGCTGTTTTTT	CASSEDTGELFF
TRBV6-5	TRBJ2-7	.	TRBD2	TGTGCCAGCAGCTCCGGGACTAGCGGTTCCTACGAGCAGTACTTC	CASSSGTSGSYEQYF
TRBV15	TRBJ2-1	.	.	TGTGCCACCAGCAGGTCCCGCAACAATGAGCAGTTCTTC	CATSRSRNNEQFF
TRBV18	TRBJ1-2	.	.	TGTGCCAGCTCACCAGGGGGGGCGAACTATGGCTACACCTTC	CASSPGGANYGYTF
TRBV7-2	TRBJ2-2	.	TRBD1	TGTGCCAGCAGCTTAGATGGGACAGGGATGGAGGAGCTGTTTTTT	CASSLDGTGMEELFF
TRBV30	TRBJ1-5	.	.	TGTGCCTGGAGTCCCGACAGCAATCAGCCCCAGCATTTT	CAWSPDSNQPQHF
TRBV6-6	TRBJ2-5	.	TRBD1	TGTGCCAGCAGTTTACAGGGGAAAGGGGAAGAGACCCAGTACTTC	CASSLQGKGEETQYF
TRBV5-1	TRBJ1-1	.	.	TGCGCCAGCAGCTTGGCGACGGGAATAATGTACACTGAAGCTTTCTTT	CASSLATGIMYTEAFF
TRBV6-1	TRBJ2-1	.	.	TGTGCCAGCAGTGAAGAAGTAAACGGGTCGGAGCAGTTCTTC	CASSEEVNGSEQFF
TRBV2	TRBJ1-5	.	.	TGTGCCAGCAGCGAAGGGGTTCAATTGGGCAATCAGCCCCAGCATTTT	CASSEGVQLGNQPQHF
TRBV27	TRBJ2-3	.	.	TGTGCCAGCAGTTCCGACCTGATGCCCACAGGGGATACGCAGTATTTT	CASSSDLMPTGDTQYF
TRBV27	TRBJ1-5	.	TRBD1	TGTGCCAGCTCCCACCGACAGGGAAATAGCAATCAGCCCCAGCATTTT	CASSHRQGNSNQPQHF
TRBV9	TRBJ1-3	once	TRBD1	TGTGCCAGCAGCCCCCGGGACAGGTTGGGAGCTGGAAACACCATATATTTT	CASSPRDRLGAGNTIYF
TRBV27	TRBJ1-1	once	TRBD1	TGTGCCAGCAGGACAGGGCTGAACACTGAAGCTTTCTTT	CASRTGLNTEAFF
TRBV4-3	TRBJ2-1	.	TRBD1	TGCGCCAGCAGCCCTTCCCCAGGGGGAGTAGAAAATGAGCAGTTCTTC	CASSPSPGGVENEQFF
TRBV7-8	TRBJ2-7	.	.	TGTGCCAGCAGCTTAGCATACGGAGTTTCCGAGCAGTACTTC	CASSLAYGVSEQYF
TRBV11-2	TRBJ2-2	.	.	TGTGCCAGCAGCCCCATGGGACTTCGCACCGGGGAGCTGTTTTTT	CASSPMGLRTGELFF
TRBV11-2	TRBJ2-5	.	.	TGTGCCAGCAGCTTTTTTGGAGACAGGAGAGAGACCCAGTACTTC	CASSFFGDRRETQYF
TRBV28	TRBJ2-7	.	TRBD1	TGTGCCAGCAGTTTCATCGGCGACAGGGGGTCCTACGAGCAGTACTTC	CASSFIGDRGSYEQYF
TRBV7-6	TRBJ1-1	.	.	TGTGCCAGCAGCCACAGTCCGGGGGAAGCTTTCTTT	CASSHSPGEAFF
TRBV11-2	TRBJ2-1	.	TRBD2	TGTGCCAGACCGGGGGGGCTGGACAATGAGCAGTTCTTC	CARPGGLDNEQFF
TRBV7-9	TRBJ2-5	.	.	TGTGCCAGCAGCCCGCCAACAGGGTTAGAAGAGACCCAGTACTTC	CASSPPTGLEETQYF
TRBV30	TRBJ1-2	.	.	TGTGCCTGGAGTCCTACGGGCTGGGCGGATGGCTACACCTTC	CAWSPTGWADGYTF
TRBV5-5	TRBJ1-5	.	TRBD1	TGTGCCAGCAGCCCGCGGACAGGGGGCTCGGAGCCCCAGCATTTT	CASSPRTGGSEPQHF
TRBV25-1	TRBJ2-7	.	.	TGTGCCAGCAGTGGAAACGAGCAGTACTTC	CASSGNEQYF
TRBV7-6	TRBJ1-2	.	.	TGTGCCAGCAGCTTAGTGGGTAGTGGGGGTGGCTACACCTTC	CASSLVGSGGGYTF
TRBV7-9	TRBJ2-7	.	TRBD1	TGTGCCAGCAGCTTTTTTCCGGGACAGGGGGCGTACGAGCAGTACTTC	CASSFFPGQGAYEQYF
TRBV19	TRBJ2-7	.	TRBD2	TGTGCCAGTAGTAGCCCAATAGCGGGAGGGGACTACGAGCAGTACTTC	CASSSPIAGGDYEQYF
TRBV7-9	TRBJ2-1	once	.	TGTGCCAGCAGTAAGGGTGGGTTGCCCAGGTTCTTC	CASSKGGLPRFF